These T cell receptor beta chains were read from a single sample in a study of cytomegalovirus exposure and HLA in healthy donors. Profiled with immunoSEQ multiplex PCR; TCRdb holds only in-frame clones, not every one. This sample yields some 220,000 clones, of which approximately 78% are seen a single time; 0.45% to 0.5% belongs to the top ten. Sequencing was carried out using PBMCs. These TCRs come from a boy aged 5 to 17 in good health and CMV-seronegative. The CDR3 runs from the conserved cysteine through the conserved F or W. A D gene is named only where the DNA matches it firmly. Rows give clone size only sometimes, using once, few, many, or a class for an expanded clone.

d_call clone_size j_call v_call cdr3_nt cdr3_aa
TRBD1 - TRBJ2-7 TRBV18 TGTGCCAGCTCACCTACAGGGGTTGCCTACGAGCAGTACTTC CASSPTGVAYEQYF
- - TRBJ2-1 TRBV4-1 TGCGCCAGCAGCCAAGGCCACGGACTATCCTACAATGAGCAGTTCTTC CASSQGHGLSYNEQFF
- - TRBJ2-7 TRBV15 TGTGCCACCAGCAGAGAGGGCAGTAGTTCTTACGAGCAGTACTTC CATSREGSSSYEQYF
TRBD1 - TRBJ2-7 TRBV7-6 TGTGCCAGCAGCTTAGCGAACTACGAGACAGGGTCCCACGAGCAGTACTTC CASSLANYETGSHEQYF
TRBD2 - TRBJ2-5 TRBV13 TGTGCCAGCAGCCAAGTAGCGGGGGGGCCTGGAGAGACCCAGTACTTC CASSQVAGGPGETQYF
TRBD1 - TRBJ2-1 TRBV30 TGTGCCTGGAGTGGGACAGGTCGTCGGTTGTTCTTC CAWSGTGRRLFF
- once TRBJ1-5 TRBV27 TGTGCCGGCAGTTCTTATTCTATAGAAGGCAATCAGCCCCAGCATTTT CAGSSYSIEGNQPQHF
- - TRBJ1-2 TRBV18 TGTGCCAGCTCTTCCAACATTGAAGGTGGCGGGAATGGCTACACCTTC CASSSNIEGGGNGYTF
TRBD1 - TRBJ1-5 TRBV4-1 TGCGCCAGCAGGGCGGGGACAGGGGATCAGCCCCAGCATTTT CASRAGTGDQPQHF
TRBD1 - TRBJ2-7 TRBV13 TGTGCCAGCGGCCCGACAGGGGCCACCTACGAGCAGTACTTC CASGPTGATYEQYF
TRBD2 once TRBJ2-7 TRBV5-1 TGCGCCAGCAGCTTGGGACTAGCGGGAGCCCCCTACGAGCAGTACTTC CASSLGLAGAPYEQYF
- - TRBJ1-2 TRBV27 TGTGCCAGCAGAAATCCGGGACAAAGGGGCTACACCTTC CASRNPGQRGYTF
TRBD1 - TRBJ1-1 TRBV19 TGTGCCAGTACCCGGACAGGGATGAACACTGAAGCTTTCTTT CASTRTGMNTEAFF
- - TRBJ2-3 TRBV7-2 TGTGCCAGCAGCTTAACTGGCGGGGTTAACACAGATACGCAGTATTTT CASSLTGGVNTDTQYF
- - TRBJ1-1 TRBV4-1 TGCGCCAGCAGCCAAGCGGGGGGGAACACTGAAGCTTTCTTT CASSQAGGNTEAFF
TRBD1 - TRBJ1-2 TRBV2 TGTGCCAGCAGTGCGACAGGGGGGAACTATGGCTACACCTTC CASSATGGNYGYTF
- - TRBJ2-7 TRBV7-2 TGTGCCAGCAGCTTTTCCTTGGGGGCACGCTCCTACGAGCAGTACTTC CASSFSLGARSYEQYF
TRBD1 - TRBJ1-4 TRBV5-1 TGCGCCAGCAACCAGGGACAGATTAATGAAAAACTGTTTTTT CASNQGQINEKLFF
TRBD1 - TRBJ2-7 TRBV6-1 TGTGCCAGCGGCCTCCCGGGACAGCACTACGAGCAGTACTTC CASGLPGQHYEQYF
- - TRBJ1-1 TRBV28 TGTGCCAGTATAAAGCAGAACACTGAAGCTTTCTTT CASIKQNTEAFF
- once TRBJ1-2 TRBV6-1 TGTGCCAGCAGTGAGACAGGACCTAACTATGGCTACACCTTC CASSETGPNYGYTF
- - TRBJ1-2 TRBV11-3 TGTGCCAGCAGCCCTGGGCAGCTCCACCCCTATGGCTACACCTTC CASSPGQLHPYGYTF
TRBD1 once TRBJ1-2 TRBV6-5 TGTGCCAGCAGCTCCTCGGGACAGGGACTCTATGGCTACACCTTC CASSSSGQGLYGYTF
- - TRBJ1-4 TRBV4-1 TGCGCCAGCAGCCCAGGGAGGGGCGGGTGGCATGAAAAACTGTTTTTT CASSPGRGGWHEKLFF
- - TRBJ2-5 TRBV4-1 TGCGCCAGCAGCCAAGTACTAGGGGAGACCCAGTACTTC CASSQVLGETQYF
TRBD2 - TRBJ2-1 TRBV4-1 TGCGCCAGCAGCCAAGCAAGCGGGGGCTCCTACAATGAGCAGTTCTTC CASSQASGGSYNEQFF
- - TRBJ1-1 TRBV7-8 TGTGCCAGCAGCTTGGAGGCTTCGAACACTGAAGCTTTCTTT CASSLEASNTEAFF
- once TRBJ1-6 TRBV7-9 TGTGCCAGCAGCTCCCCGTTAGGAGGGAACTATAATTCACCCCTCCACTTT CASSSPLGGNYNSPLHF
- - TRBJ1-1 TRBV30 TGTGCCTGGAGTGTAAGGGAGAGAGACACTGAAGCTTTCTTT CAWSVRERDTEAFF
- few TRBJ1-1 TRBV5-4 TGTGCCAGCAGCGTCGGGGCTAGGGAGGACACTGAAGCTTTCTTT CASSVGAREDTEAFF
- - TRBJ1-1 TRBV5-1 TGCGCCAGCAGCACACAGACGAACACTGAAGCTTTCTTT CASSTQTNTEAFF
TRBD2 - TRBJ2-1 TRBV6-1 TGTGCCAGCAGTCGGGCGGGGGGGTACAATGAGCAGTTCTTC CASSRAGGYNEQFF
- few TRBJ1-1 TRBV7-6 TGTGCCAGCAGCTTAGGGTCGACAGCTGAAGCTTTCTTT CASSLGSTAEAFF
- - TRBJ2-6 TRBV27 TGTGCCAGCTCCCGGGTCTCTGAGGCCAACGTCCTGACTTTC CASSRVSEANVLTF
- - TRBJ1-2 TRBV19 TGTGCCAGTAGTATAGGACTACTAAAACCCAACTATGGCTACACCTTC CASSIGLLKPNYGYTF
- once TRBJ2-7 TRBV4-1 TGCGCCAGCAGCCAAGGGGGAGCGAGGGGGAACTACGAGCAGTACTTC CASSQGGARGNYEQYF
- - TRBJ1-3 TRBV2 TGTGCCAGCAGTGGGCCCCAAAAATCTCCAAATACGTGGGGAAACACCATATATTTT CASSGPQKSPNTWGNTIYF
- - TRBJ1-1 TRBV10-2 TGCGCCAGCAGTGAGTCGGGGGGGATTGGGAACACTGAAGCTTTCTTT CASSESGGIGNTEAFF
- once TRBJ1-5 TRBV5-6 TGTGCCAGCAGCTTGGCCGGGACATCCTATAGCAATCAGCCCCAGCATTTT CASSLAGTSYSNQPQHF
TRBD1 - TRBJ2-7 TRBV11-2 TGTGCCAGCAGCTCTTCAGGGGGCTCTACATACTACGAGCAGTACTTC CASSSSGGSTYYEQYF
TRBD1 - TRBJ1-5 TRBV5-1 TGCGTCAGCAGCCGGGGGACAGATCAGCCCCAGCATTTT CVSSRGTDQPQHF
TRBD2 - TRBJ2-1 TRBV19 TGTGCCAGTACCGCCGGGACTAGCGGGGGAGGGCAGTTCTTC CASTAGTSGGGQFF
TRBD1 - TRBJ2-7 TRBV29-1 TGCAGCGCTGGGACAGCCTACGAGCAGTACTTC CSAGTAYEQYF
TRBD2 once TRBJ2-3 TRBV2 TGTGCCAGCAACCTAGCGGGAGACCTTAGCACAGATACGCAGTATTTT CASNLAGDLSTDTQYF
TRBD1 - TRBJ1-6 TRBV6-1 TGTGCCAGCAGTGAAAGGGACAGGGAACACTCACCCCTCCACTTT CASSERDREHSPLHF
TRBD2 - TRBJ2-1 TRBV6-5 TGTGCCAGCAGTTACAGGTTCGGGAGGGGGAATGAGCAGTTCTTC CASSYRFGRGNEQFF
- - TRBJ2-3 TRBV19 TGTGCCAGTAGTAGTCTGCGGGACACAGATACGCAGTATTTT CASSSLRDTDTQYF
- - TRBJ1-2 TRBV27 TGTGCCAGCAGTTCTATAACCGGGACTACCGCTAACTATGGCTACACCTTC CASSSITGTTANYGYTF
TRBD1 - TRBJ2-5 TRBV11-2 TGTGCCAGCAGCCGGGGACAGAACCAAGAGACCCAGTACTTC CASSRGQNQETQYF
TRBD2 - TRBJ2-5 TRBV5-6 TGTGCCAGCAGCTTGGGCGGGAGGGAGACCCAGTACTTC CASSLGGRETQYF
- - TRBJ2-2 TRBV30 TGTGCCTGGAGTAATCGGTTCTCGTTCGCGAACACCGGGGAGCTGTTTTTT CAWSNRFSFANTGELFF
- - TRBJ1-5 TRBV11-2 TGTGCCAGCAGCGACGGGAGGATCAGGGACGCGGGTCAGCCCCAGCATTTT CASSDGRIRDAGQPQHF
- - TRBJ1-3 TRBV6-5 TGTGCCACCCTGGCAGGCCACACCATATATTTT CATLAGHTIYF
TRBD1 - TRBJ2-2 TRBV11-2 TGTGCCAGCAGCTCGATACAGGGGCCCACCGGGGAGCTGTTTTTT CASSSIQGPTGELFF
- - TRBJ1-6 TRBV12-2 TGTGCAAGTCGCTTATTTGAGGTTTATTCCTATAATTCACCCCTCCACTTT CASRLFEVYSYNSPLHF
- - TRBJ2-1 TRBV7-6 TGTGCCAGCAGCGAAGGGCGGGGGCGGGATGAGCAGTTCTTC CASSEGRGRDEQFF
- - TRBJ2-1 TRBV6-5 TGTGCCAGCAGGTCCCACAAGCAGGGTGAGCAGTTCTTC CASRSHKQGEQFF
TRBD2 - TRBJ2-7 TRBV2 TGTGCCAGCAGCCCCAGAGCGGGAGTAATGGACGAGCAGTACTTC CASSPRAGVMDEQYF
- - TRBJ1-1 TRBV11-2 TGTGCCAGCAGCCAGAACACTGAAGCTTTCTTT CASSQNTEAFF
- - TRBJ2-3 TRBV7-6 TGTGCCAGCAGCTTACAGGGAGATACGCAGTATTTT CASSLQGDTQYF